This TCR beta chain was identified in a study of T cell repertoires in cytomegalovirus infection. Worth noting for this clonotype: Its antigen remains unidentified.

TCRdb recomputed calls from the reads with MiXCR, one row per CDR3 protein. The sample includes over 150,000 distinct CDR3 sequences, roughly 15% of them seen just once. General study findings and limits: HLA-C-restricted CMV-specific TCR beta clonotypes were dominant in the ex vivo response.

Germline V lookup: CDR1 SGHNT, CDR2 YYREEE (reference sequence). Trimming removed 0 bases at V and 1 base at J, with 10 bases between. CDR3 length: 15 residues. Sequenced material: CD8+ T cells from PBMCs. This clonotype was sampled from a human donor in good health (CMV status not recorded). Some clones in this sample may be carry-over from other donors' samples. The gene calls are TRBV5-4 and TRBJ2-5; D unclear. CDR3 bases: TGTGCCAGCAGCTTGGTATCCTCGGCCCAAGAGACCCAGTACTTC. Its translation: CASSLVSSAQETQYF.